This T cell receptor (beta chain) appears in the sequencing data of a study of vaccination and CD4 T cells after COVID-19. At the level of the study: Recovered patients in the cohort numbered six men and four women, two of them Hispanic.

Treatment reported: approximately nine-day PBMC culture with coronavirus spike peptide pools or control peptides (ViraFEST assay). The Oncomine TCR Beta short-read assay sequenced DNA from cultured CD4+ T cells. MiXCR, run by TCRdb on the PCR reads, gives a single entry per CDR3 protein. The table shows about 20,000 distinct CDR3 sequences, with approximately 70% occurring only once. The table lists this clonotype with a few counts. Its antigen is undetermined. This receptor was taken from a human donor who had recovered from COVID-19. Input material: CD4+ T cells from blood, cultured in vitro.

The CDR3 sequence: CSASLRGRKPLNTEAFF. The DNA for the CDR3 is TGCAGTGCTAGTCTTCGGGGGCGCAAACCCCTGAACACTGAAGCTTTCTTT. The chain couples TRBV20-1 to TRBJ1-1, with a tentative D call TRBD1 (6 bases). The germline V and J ends were trimmed by 3 bases and 0 bases, with 20 bases remaining between them. The CDR3 is made up of 17 amino acids. Germline CDR1 is DFQATT and CDR2 is SNEGSKA (reference sequence).